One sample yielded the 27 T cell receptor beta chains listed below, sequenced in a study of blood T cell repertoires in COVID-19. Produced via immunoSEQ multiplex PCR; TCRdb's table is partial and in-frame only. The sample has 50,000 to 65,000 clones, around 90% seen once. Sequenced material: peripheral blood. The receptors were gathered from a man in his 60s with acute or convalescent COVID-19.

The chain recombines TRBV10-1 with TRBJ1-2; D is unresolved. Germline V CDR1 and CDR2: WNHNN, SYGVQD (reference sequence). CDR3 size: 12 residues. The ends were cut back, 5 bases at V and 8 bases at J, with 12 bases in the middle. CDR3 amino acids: CASSHSSGGYTF. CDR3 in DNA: TGCGCCAGCAGTCATTCTTCAGGAGGCTACACCTTC.

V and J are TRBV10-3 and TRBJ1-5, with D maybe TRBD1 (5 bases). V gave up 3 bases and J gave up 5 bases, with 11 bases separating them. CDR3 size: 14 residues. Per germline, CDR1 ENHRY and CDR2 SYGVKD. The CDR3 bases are TGTGCCATCAGTGATGGCAGGGATTATCAGCCCCAGCATTTT. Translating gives CAISDGRDYQPQHF.

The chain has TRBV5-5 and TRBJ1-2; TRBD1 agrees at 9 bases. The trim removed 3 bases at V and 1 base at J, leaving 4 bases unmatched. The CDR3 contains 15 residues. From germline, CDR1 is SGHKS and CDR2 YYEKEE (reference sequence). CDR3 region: CASSSWDRVNYGYTF. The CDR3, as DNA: TGTGCCAGCAGCTCCTGGGACAGGGTTAACTATGGCTACACCTTC.

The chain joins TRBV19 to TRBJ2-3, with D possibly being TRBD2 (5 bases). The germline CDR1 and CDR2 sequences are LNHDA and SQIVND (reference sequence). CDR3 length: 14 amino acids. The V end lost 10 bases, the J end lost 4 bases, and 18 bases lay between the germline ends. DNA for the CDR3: TGTGCCACTGCCCCCGGGATCACCCCAGATACGCAGTATTTT. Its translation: CATAPGITPDTQYF.

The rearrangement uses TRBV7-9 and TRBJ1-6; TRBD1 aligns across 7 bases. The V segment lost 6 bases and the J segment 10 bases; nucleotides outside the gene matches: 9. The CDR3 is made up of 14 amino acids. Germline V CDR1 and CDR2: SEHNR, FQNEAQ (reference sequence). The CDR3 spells CASSPTGVGSPLHF. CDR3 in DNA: TGTGCCAGCAGTCCTACAGGGGTAGGGTCACCCCTCCACTTT.

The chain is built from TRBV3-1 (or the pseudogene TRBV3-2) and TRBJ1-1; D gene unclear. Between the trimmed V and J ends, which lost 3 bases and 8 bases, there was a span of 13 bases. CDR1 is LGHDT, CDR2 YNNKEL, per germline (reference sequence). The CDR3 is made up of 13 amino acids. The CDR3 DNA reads TGTGCCAGCAGCCACCTCCTGTACGGGGAAGCTTTCTTT. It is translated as CASSHLLYGEAFF.

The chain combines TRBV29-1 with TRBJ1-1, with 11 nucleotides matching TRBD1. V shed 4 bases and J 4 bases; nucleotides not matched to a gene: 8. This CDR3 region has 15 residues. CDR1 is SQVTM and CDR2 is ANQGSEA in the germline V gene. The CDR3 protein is CSVGGQGGFGTEAFF. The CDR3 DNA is TGCAGCGTTGGGGGACAGGGGGGTTTCGGCACTGAAGCTTTCTTT.

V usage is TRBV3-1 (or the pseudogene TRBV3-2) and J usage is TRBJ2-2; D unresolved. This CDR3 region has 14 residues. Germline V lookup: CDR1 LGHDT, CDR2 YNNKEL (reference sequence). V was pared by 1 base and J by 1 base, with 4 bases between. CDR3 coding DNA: TGTGCCAGCAGCCAAGCCTGGAACACCGGGGAGCTGTTTTTT. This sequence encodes CASSQAWNTGELFF.

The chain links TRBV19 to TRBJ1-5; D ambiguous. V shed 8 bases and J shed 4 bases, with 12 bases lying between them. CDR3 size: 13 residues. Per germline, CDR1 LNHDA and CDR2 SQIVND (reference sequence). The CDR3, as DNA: TGTGCCAGTCAGGATGAACGGAATCAGCCCCAGCATTTT. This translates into CASQDERNQPQHF.

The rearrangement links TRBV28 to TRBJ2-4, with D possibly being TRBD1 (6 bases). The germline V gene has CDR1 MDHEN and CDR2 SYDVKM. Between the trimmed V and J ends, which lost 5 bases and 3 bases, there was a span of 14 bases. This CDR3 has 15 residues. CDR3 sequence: CASSPHGTIKNIQYF. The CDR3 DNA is TGTGCCAGCAGTCCACACGGGACAATCAAAAACATTCAGTACTTC.

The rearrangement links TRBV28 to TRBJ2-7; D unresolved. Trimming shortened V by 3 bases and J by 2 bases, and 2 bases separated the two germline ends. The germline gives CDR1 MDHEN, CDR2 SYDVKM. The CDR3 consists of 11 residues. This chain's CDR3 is CASSFTYEQYF. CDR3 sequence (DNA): TGTGCCAGCAGTTTTACCTACGAGCAGTACTTC.

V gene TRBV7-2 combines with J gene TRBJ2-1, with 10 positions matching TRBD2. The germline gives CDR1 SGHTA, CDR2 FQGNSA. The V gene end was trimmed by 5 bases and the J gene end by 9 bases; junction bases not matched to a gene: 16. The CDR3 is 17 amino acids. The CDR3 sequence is CASSRRGSLAGIGEQFF. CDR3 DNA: TGTGCCAGCAGCCGCCGGGGATCACTAGCGGGGATCGGTGAGCAGTTCTTC.

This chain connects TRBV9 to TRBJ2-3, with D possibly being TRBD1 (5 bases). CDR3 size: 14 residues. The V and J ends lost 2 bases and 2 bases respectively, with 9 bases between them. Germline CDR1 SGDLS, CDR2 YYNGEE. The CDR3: CASSVDTSTDTQYF. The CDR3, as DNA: TGTGCCAGCAGCGTGGACACCTCCACAGATACGCAGTATTTT.

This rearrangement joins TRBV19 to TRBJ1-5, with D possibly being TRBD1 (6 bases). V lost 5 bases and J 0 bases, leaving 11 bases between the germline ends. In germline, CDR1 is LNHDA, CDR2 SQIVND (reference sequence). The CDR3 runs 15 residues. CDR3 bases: TGTGCCAGTAGTCCGGACAGCCTTAGCAATCAGCCCCAGCATTTT. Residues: CASSPDSLSNQPQHF.

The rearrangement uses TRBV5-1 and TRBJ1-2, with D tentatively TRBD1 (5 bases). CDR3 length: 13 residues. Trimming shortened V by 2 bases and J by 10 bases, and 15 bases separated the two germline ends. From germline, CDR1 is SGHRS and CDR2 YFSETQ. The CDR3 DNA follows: TGCGCCAGCAGCTTCGGGGGTCCGCGAGACTACACCTTC. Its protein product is CASSFGGPRDYTF.

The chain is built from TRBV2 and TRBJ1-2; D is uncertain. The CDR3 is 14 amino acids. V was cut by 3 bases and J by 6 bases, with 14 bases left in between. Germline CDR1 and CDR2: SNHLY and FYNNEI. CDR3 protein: CASSDRQVRHGYTF. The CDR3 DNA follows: TGTGCCAGCAGTGACAGGCAGGTACGACATGGCTACACCTTC.

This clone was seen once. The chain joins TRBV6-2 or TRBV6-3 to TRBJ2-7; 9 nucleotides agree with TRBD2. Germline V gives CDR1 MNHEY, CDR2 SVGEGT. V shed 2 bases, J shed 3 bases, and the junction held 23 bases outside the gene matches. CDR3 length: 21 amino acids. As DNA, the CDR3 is TGTGCCAGCAGTTACCCCAGGGGAAAAGGGCGTGCGGGAGGGCCCCTCTACGAGCAGTACTTC. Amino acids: CASSYPRGKGRAGGPLYEQYF.

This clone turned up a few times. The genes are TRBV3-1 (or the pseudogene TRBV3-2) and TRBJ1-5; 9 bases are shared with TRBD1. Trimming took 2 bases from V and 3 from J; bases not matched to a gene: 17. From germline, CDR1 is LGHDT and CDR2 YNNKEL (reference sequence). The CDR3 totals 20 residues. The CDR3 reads CASSQSTGGQVWEDNQPQHF. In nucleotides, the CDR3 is TGTGCCAGCAGCCAATCAACAGGGGGCCAGGTATGGGAGGACAATCAGCCCCAGCATTTT.

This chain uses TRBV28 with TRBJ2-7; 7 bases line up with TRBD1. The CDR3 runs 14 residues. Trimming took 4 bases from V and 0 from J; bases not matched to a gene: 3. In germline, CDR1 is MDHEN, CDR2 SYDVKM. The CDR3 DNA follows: TGTGCCAGCAGTTCTACAGGGGCCTCCTACGAGCAGTACTTC. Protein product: CASSSTGASYEQYF. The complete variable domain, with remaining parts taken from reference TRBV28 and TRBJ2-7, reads DVKVTQSSRYLVKRTGEKVFLECVQDMDHENMFWYRQDPGLGLRLIYFSYDVKMKEKGDIPEGYSVSREKKERFSLILESASTNQTSMYLCASSSTGASYEQYFGPGTRLTVT.

This CDR3 is CASSDQGSTDTQYF. The CDR3 DNA is TGTGCCAGCAGTGATCAGGGGAGCACAGATACGCAGTATTTT. The chain combines TRBV2 with TRBJ2-3, with a weak D call TRBD1 (6 bases). V was shortened by 3 bases and J by 0 bases, with 7 bases between the two germline ends. Germline CDR1 SNHLY, CDR2 FYNNEI. This CDR3 contains 14 residues.

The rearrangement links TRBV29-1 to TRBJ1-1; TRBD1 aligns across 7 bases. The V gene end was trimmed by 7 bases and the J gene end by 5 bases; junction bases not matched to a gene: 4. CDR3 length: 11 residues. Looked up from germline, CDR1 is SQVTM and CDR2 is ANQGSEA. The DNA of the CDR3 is TGCAGCGCGCAGGGGGAGACTGAAGCTTTCTTT. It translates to CSAQGETEAFF. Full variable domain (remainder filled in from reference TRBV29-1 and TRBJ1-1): SAVISQKPSRDICQRGTSLTIQCQVDSQVTMMFWYRQQPGQSLTLIATANQGSEATYESGFVIDKFPISRPNLTFSTLTVSNMSPEDSSIYLCSAQGETEAFFGQGTRLTVV.

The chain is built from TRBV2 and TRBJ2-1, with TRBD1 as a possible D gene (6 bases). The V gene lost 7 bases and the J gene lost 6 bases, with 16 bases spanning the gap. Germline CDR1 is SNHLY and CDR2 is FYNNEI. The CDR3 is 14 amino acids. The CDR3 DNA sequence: TGTGCCAGCATCCTCCGGGACAAGCCCAATGAGCAGTTCTTC. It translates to CASILRDKPNEQFF. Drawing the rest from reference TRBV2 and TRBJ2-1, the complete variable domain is EPEVTQTPSHQVTQMGQEVILRCVPISNHLYFYWYRQILGQKVEFLVSFYNNEISEKSEIFDDQFSVERPDGSNFTLKIRSTKLEDSAMYFCASILRDKPNEQFFGPGTRLTVL.

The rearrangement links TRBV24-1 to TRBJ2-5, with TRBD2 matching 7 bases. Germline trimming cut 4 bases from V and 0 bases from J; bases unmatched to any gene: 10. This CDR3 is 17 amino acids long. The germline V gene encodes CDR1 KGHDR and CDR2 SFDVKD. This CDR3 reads CATSDWGGRLDQETQYF. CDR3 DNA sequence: TGTGCCACCAGTGACTGGGGGGGACGTCTAGACCAAGAGACCCAGTACTTC.

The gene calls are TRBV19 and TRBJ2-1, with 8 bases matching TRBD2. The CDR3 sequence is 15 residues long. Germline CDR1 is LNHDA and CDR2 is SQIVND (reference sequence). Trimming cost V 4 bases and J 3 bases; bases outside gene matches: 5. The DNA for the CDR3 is TGTGCCAGTAGTACCTTAGCGGGACACTACAATGAGCAGTTCTTC. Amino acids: CASSTLAGHYNEQFF.

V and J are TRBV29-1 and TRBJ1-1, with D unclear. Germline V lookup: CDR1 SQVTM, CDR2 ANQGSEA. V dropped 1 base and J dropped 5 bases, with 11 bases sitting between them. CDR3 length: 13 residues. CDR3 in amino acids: CSVEGVRGTEAFF. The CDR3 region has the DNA TGCAGCGTTGAAGGGGTGCGAGGGACTGAAGCTTTCTTT.

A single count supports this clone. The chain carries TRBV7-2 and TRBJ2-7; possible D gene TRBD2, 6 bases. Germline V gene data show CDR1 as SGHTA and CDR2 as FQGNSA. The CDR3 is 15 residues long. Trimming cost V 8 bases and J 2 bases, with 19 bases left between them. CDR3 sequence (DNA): TGTGCCAGCGGGCTCTTTCGGGGGACCCCCTACGAGCAGTACTTC. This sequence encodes CASGLFRGTPYEQYF.

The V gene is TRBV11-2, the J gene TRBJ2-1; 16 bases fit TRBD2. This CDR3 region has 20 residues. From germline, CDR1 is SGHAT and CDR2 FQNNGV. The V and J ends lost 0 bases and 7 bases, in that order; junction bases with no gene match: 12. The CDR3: CASSLEAGLAGGPSANEQFF. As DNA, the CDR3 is TGTGCCAGCAGCTTAGAGGCGGGACTAGCGGGAGGGCCGAGTGCGAATGAGCAGTTCTTC.